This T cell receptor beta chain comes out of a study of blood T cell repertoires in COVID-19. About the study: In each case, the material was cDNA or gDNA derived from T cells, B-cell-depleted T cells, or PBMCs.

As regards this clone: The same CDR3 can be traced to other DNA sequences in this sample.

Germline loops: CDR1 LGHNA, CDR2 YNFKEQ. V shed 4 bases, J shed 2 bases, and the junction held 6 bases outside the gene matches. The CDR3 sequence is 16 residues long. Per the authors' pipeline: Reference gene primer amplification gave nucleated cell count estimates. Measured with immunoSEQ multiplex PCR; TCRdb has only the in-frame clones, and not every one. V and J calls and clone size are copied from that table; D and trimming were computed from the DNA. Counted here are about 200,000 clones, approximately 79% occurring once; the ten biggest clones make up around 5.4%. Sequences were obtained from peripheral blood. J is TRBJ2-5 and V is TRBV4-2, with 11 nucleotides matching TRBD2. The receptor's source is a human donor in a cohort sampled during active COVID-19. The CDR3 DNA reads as TGTGCCAGCAGCCGTGGGACTAGCGGATTTCAAGAGACCCAGTACTTC. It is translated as CASSRGTSGFQETQYF.